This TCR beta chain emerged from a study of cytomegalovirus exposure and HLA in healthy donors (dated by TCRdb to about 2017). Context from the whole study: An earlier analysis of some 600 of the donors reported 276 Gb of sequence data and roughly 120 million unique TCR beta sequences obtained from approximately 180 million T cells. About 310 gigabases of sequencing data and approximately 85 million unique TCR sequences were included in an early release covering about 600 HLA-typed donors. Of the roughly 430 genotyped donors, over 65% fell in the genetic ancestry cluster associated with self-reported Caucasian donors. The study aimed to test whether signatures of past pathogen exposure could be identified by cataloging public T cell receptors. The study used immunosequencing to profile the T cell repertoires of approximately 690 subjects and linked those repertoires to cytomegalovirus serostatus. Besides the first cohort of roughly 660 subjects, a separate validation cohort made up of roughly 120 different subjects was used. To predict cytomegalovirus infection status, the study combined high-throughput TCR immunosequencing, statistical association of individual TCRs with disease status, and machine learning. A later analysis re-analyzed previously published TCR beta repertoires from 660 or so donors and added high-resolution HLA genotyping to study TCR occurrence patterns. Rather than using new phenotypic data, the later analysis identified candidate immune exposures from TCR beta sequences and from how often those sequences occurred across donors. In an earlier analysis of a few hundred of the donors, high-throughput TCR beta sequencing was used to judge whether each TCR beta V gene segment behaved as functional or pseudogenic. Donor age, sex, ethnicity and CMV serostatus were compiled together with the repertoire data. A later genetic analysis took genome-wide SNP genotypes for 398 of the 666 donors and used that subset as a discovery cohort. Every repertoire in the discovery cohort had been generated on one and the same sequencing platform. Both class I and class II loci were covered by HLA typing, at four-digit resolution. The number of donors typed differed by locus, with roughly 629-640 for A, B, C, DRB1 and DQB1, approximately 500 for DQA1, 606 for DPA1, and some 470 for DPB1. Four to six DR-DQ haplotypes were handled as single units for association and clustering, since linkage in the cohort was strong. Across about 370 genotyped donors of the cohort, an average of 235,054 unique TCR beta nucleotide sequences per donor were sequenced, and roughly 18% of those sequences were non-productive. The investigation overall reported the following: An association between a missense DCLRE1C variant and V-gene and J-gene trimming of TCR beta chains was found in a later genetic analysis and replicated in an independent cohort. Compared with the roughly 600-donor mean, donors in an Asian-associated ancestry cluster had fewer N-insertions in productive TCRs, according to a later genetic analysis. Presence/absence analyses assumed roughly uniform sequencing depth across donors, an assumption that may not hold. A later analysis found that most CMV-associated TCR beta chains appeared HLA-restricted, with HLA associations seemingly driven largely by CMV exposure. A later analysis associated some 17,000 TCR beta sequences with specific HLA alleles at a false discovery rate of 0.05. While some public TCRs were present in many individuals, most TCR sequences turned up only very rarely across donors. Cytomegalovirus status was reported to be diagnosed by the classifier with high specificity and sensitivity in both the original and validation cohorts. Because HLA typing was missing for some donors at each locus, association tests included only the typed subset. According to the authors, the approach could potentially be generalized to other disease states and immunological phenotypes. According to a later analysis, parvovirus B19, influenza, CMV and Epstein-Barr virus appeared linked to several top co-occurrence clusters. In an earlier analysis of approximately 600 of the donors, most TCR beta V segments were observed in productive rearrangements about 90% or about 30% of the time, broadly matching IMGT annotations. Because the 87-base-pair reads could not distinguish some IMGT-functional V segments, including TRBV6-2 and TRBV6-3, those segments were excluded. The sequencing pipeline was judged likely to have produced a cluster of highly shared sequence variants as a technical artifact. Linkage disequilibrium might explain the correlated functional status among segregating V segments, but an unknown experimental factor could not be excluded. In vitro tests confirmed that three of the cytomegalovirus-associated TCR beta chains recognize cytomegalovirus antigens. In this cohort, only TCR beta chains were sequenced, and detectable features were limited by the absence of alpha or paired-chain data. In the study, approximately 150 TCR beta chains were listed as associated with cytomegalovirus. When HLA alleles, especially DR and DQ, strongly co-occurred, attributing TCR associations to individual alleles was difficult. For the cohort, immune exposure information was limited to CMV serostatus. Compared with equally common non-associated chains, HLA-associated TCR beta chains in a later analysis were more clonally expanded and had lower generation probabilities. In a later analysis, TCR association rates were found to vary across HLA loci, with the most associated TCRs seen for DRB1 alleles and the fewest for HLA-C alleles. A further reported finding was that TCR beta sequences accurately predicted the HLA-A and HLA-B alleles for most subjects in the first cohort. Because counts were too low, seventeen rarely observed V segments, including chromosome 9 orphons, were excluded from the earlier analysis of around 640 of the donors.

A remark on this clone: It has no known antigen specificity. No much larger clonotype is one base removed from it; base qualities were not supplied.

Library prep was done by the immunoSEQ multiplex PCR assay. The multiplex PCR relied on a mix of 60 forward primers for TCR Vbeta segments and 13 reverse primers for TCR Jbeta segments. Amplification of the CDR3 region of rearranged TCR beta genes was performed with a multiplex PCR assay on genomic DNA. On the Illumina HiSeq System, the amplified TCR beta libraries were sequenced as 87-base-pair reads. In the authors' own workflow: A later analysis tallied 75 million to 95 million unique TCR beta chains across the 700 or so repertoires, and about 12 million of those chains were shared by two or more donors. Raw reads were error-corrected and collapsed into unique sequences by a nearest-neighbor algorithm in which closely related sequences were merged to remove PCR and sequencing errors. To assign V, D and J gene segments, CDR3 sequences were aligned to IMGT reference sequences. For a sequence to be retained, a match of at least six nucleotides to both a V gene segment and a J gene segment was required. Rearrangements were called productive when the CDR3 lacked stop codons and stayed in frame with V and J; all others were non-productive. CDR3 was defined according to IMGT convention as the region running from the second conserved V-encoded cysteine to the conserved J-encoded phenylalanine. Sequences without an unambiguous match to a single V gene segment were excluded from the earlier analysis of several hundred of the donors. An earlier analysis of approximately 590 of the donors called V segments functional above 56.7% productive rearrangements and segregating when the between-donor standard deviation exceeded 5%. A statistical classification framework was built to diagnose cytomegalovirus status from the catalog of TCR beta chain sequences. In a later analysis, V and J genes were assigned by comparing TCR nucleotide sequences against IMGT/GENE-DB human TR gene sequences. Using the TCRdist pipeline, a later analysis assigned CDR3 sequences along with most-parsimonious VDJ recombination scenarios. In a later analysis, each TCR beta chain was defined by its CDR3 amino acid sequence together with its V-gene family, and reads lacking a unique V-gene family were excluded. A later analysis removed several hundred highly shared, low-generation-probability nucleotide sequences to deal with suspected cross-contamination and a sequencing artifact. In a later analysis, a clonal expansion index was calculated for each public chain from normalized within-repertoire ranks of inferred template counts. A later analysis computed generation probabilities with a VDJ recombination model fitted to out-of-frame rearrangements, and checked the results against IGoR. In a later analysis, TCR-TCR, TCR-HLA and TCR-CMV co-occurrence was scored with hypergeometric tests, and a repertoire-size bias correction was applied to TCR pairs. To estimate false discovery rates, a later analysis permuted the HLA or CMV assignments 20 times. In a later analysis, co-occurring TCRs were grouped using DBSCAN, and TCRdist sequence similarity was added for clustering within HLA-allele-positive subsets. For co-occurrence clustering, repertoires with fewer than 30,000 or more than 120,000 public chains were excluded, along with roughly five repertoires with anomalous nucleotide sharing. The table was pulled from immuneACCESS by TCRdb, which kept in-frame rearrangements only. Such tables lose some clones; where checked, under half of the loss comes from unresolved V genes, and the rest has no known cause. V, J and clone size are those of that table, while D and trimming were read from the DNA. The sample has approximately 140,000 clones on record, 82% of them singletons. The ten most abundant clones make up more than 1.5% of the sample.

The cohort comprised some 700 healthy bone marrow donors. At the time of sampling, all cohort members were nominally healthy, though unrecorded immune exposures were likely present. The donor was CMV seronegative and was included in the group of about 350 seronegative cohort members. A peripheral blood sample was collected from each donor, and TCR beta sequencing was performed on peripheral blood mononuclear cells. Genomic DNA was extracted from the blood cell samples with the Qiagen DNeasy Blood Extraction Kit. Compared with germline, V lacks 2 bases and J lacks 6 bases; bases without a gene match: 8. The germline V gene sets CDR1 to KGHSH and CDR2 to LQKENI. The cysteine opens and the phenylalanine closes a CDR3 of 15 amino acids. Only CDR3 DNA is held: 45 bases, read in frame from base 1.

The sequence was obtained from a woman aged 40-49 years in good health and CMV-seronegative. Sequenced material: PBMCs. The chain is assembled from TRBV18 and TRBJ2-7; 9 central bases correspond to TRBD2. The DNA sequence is TGTGCCAGCTCACCAGGACTAGCGAGACGCTCCGAGCAGTACTTC. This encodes CASSPGLARRSEQYF.